The clone carrying this T cell receptor beta chain came up many times. V was cut by 0 bases and J by 2 bases, with 7 bases left in between. Germline V gene data show CDR1 as DFQATT and CDR2 as SNEGSKA (reference sequence). The CDR3 is made up of 13 amino acids. This sample was taken from a study of identical twins. TCRdb re-analysed the 5' RACE reads in MiXCR, keeping a single row per CDR3 protein. In the table there are some 1,600,000 distinct CDR3 sequences, more than 30% of which are singletons. The sample consisted of cord blood. This receptor was identified in a newborn girl in good health. This sequence joins TRBV20-1 and TRBJ2-5; D uncertain. This CDR3 reads CSARDVPQETQYF. The CDR3 DNA reads TGCAGTGCTAGAGATGTGCCTCAAGAGACCCAGTACTTC.